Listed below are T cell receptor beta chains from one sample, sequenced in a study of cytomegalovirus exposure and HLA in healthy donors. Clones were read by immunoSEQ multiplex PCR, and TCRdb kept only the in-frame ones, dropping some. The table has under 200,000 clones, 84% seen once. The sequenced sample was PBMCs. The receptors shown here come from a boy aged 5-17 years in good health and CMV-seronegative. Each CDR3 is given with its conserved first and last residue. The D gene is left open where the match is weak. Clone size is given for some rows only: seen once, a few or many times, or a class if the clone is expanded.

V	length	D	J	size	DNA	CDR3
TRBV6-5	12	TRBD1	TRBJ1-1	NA	TGTGCCACCCGGACAGGGGGCACTGAAGCTTTCTTT	CATRTGGTEAFF
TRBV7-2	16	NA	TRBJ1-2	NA	TGTGCCAGCAGCTTCCCACCGGGTCTCCGCAACTATGGCTACACCTTC	CASSFPPGLRNYGYTF
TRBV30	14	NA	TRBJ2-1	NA	TGTGCCTGGAGTCCGGTGAGTCCCCGCAATGAGCAGTTCTTC	CAWSPVSPRNEQFF
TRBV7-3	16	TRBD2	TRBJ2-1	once	TGTGCCAGCAGCTTGAACGCGGGGGGGGGCTACAATGAGCAGTTCTTC	CASSLNAGGGYNEQFF
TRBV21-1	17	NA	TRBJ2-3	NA	TGTGCCAGCAACACCGGGACAGGGTCGCGCAGGGGGGATACGCAGTATTTT	CASNTGTGSRRGDTQYF
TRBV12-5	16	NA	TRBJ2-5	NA	TGTGCTAGTGGTTTGGTACAGGGCCCTATCCAAGAGACCCAGTACTTC	CASGLVQGPIQETQYF
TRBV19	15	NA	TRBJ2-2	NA	TGTGCCAGTAGTCCCAGACAGAAACTTACCGGGGAGCTGTTTTTT	CASSPRQKLTGELFF
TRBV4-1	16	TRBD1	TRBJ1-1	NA	TGCGCCAGCAGCCAGGGAACAGGGGGCATGAACACTGAAGCTTTCTTT	CASSQGTGGMNTEAFF
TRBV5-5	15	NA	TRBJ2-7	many	TGTGCCAGCAGGGCAACAGGTTCAGTCTCCTACGAGCAGTACTTC	CASRATGSVSYEQYF
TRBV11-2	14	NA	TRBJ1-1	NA	TGTGCCAGCAGCTTAGCTATAATGAACACTGAAGCTTTCTTT	CASSLAIMNTEAFF
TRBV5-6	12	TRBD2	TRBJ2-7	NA	TGTGCCAGCTCAGCGGGGGGCTACGAGCAGTACTTC	CASSAGGYEQYF
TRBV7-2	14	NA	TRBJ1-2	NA	TGTGCCAGCAGCCCCAAGTTCGGACAAGAGTACTACACCTTC	CASSPKFGQEYYTF
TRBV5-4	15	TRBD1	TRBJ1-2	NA	TGCGCCAGCAGCGGCCCGGGACAGGGGATTGAGGGCTACACCTTC	CASSGPGQGIEGYTF
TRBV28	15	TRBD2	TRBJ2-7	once	TGTGCCAGCAGTCCTGGGACTAGCTGGGCCTACGAGCAGTACTTC	CASSPGTSWAYEQYF
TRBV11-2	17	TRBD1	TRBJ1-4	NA	TGTGCCAGCAGCGGAGACAGGGGTGCTTCGACTAATGAAAAACTGTTTTTT	CASSGDRGASTNEKLFF
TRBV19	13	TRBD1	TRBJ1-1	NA	TGTGCCAGTATCAGGACAGGGAACACTGAAGCTTTCTTT	CASIRTGNTEAFF
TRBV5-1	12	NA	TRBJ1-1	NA	TGCGCCAGCAGCTTGGAAGGGGTAGGGGCTTTCTTT	CASSLEGVGAFF
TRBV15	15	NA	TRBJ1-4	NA	TGTGCCACCAGCAGGCTAGGGAGCTCTAATGAAAAACTGTTTTTT	CATSRLGSSNEKLFF
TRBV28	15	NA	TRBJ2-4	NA	TGTGCCAGCAGTTTAGGCGGAGCCACCAAAAACATTCAGTACTTC	CASSLGGATKNIQYF
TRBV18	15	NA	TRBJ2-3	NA	TGTGCCAGCTCCCGGGAGCGGACTAGCACAGATACGCAGTATTTT	CASSRERTSTDTQYF
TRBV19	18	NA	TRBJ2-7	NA	TGTGCCAGTAGTATAGACGGGGGGCAGGGGACACCGACCTACGAGCAGTACTTC	CASSIDGGQGTPTYEQYF
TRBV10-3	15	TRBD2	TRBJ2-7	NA	TGTGCCATCAGTGACCCGGGGGGAAAAACCTACGAGCAGTACTTC	CAISDPGGKTYEQYF
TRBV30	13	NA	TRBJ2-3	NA	TGTGCCTGGAGGCTGACAGGCACAGATACGCAGTATTTT	CAWRLTGTDTQYF
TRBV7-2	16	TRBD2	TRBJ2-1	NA	TGTGCCAGCAGCTTATTGAGCGGGGGCCCCTACAATGAGCAGTTCTTC	CASSLLSGGPYNEQFF
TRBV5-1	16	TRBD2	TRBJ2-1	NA	TGCGCCAGCAGCTTGTTGTGGACTAGCGACTGGAATGAGCAGTTCTTC	CASSLLWTSDWNEQFF
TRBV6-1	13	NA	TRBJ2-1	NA	TGTGCCAGCATTCAGAGAGAGGGCCATGAGCAGTTCTTC	CASIQREGHEQFF
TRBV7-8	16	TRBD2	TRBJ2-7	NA	TGTGCCAGCAGCTTAGAAGTGGCGGGAGTGGGGTACGAGCAGTACTTC	CASSLEVAGVGYEQYF
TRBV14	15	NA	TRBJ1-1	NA	TGTGCCAGCAGCCAAGTGGCAGGGATCCACACTGAAGCTTTCTTT	CASSQVAGIHTEAFF
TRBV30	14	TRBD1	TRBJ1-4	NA	TGTGCCTTGGAACCGGGACAGGGAAATGAAAAACTGTTTTTT	CALEPGQGNEKLFF
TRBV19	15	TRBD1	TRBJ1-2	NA	TGTGCCAGTAGTCACCGGGACAGGGAGGTTCAAGGCTACACCTTC	CASSHRDREVQGYTF
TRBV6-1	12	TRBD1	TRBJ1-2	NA	TGTGCCAGCAGTGCAGGGGGCAATGGCTACACCTTC	CASSAGGNGYTF
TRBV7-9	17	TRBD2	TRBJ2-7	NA	TGTGCCAGCAGCTTCTCCCGCCCGGGACTAGCGGGGCCCGAGCAGTACTTC	CASSFSRPGLAGPEQYF
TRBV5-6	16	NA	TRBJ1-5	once	TGTGCCAGCAGCTTCGGAACTAATGGGGCTAATCAGCCCCAGCATTTT	CASSFGTNGANQPQHF
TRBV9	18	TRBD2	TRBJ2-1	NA	TGTGCCAGCAGCGAAAGCTTAAGCGGGATGAACGACTACAATGAGCAGTTCTTC	CASSESLSGMNDYNEQFF
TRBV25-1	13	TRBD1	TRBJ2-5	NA	TGTGCCAGCAGTTTGGGACAGGGGGAGACCCAGTACTTC	CASSLGQGETQYF
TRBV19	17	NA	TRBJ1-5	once	TGTGCCAGTTCCGGGGTGGGGGCCTATTATAGCAATCAGCCCCAGCATTTT	CASSGVGAYYSNQPQHF
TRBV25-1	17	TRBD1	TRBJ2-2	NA	TGTGCCAGCAGTGAATATAGGACAGGGGGCGTCGCCGGGGAGCTGTTTTTT	CASSEYRTGGVAGELFF
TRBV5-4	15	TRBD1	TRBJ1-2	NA	TGTGCCAGCAGCTCGACAGGGAATCATAACTATGGCTACACCTTC	CASSSTGNHNYGYTF
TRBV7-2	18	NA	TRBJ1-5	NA	TGTGCCAGCAGCTTAGTGGGGGGGGGCGATCTTAGCAATCAGCCCCAGCATTTT	CASSLVGGGDLSNQPQHF
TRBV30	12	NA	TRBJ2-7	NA	TGTGCCTGGGCGGAGGATTCCTACGAGCAGTACTTC	CAWAEDSYEQYF
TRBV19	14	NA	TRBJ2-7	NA	TGTGCCAGTTCCCACGGGCAGAGCGGCTACGAGCAGTACTTC	CASSHGQSGYEQYF
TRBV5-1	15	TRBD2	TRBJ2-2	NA	TGCGCCAGCAGCTTGTCGGGAGGGGATACCGGGGAGCTGTTTTTT	CASSLSGGDTGELFF
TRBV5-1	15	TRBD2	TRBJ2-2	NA	TGCGCCAGCAGCCGGCTAGCGGAAGCCACCGGGGAGCTGTTTTTT	CASSRLAEATGELFF
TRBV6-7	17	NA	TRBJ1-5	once	TGTGCCCTCGGGGGGTCGGGGGCTAGCGATAGCAATCAGCCCCAGCATTTT	CALGGSGASDSNQPQHF
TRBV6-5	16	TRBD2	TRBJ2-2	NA	TGTGCCAGCAGTTACTCGGGCAGCGGGGGACCCGGGGAGCTGTTTTTT	CASSYSGSGGPGELFF
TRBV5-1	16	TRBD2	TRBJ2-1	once	TGCGCCAGCAGCTTAAACCCTAGCGGGGGACACAATGAGCAGTTCTTC	CASSLNPSGGHNEQFF
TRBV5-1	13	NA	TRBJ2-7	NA	TGCGCCAGCAGTTCGGACTCCTCCTACGAGCAGTACTTC	CASSSDSSYEQYF
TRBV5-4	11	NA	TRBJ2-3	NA	TGTGCCAGCAGTGGGCCGAGTACGCAGTATTTT	CASSGPSTQYF
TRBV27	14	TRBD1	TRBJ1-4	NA	TGTGCCAGCAGCGGACAGGCAACTAATGAAAAACTGTTTTTT	CASSGQATNEKLFF
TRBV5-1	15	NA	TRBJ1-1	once	TGCGCCAGCAGCTCGAGGGTAGAGATGAACACTGAAGCTTTCTTT	CASSSRVEMNTEAFF
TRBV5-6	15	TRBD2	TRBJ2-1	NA	TGTGCCAGCAGCTTGTACAGGACTAGCGGGAACGAGCAGTTCTTC	CASSLYRTSGNEQFF
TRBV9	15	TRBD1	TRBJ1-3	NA	TGTGCCAGCAGCGTCCGGACAGGAGGTGGAAACACCATATATTTT	CASSVRTGGGNTIYF
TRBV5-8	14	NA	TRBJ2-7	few	TGTGCCAGCAGCTTCTATCTGCCCACCTACGAGCAGTACTTC	CASSFYLPTYEQYF
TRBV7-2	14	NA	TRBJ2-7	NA	TGTGCCAGCAGCTTAGCGGGGGGGCCGGACGAGCAGTACTTC	CASSLAGGPDEQYF
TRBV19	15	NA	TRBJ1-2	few	TGTGCCAGTAGTCTCCGGGACACCGATCGCCATGGCTACACCTTC	CASSLRDTDRHGYTF
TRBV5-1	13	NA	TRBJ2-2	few	TGCGCCAGCAGCTTGTCTTCCACCGGGGAGCTGTTTTTT	CASSLSSTGELFF
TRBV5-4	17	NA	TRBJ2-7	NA	TGTGCCAGCAGCCTTTCAGAAGGGGCTCTTGTCTCCTACGAGCAGTACTTC	CASSLSEGALVSYEQYF
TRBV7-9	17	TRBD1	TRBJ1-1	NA	TGTGCCAGCAGCTTAAGGGGACAGGGGGAGTTCGGCACTGAAGCTTTCTTT	CASSLRGQGEFGTEAFF
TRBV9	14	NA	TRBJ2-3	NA	TGTGCCAGCAGCGTTGGGGGCCGGGCAGATACGCAGTATTTT	CASSVGGRADTQYF